The present T cell receptor (beta chain) was sequenced within a study of OX40 agonist ivuxolimab in advanced cancers. Sequencing was performed with immunoSEQ multiplex PCR; in TCRdb, only in-frame clones are kept and a portion is missing. The sample holds about 22,000 clones; 60% to 85% are singletons and the top ten take 13%. This clone has just one count. The source was CD4+ or CD8+ T cells sorted from blood, collected in a trial of the OX40 agonist ivuxolimab. The clonotype comes from an adult with an advanced solid tumor such as melanoma, head and neck, liver or kidney cancer.

Here the CDR3 DNA reads TGTGCCATCAGTGAGTCAGGGGGCAGCCATCAGCCCCAGCATTTT. Translating gives CAISESGGSHQPQHF. The chain uses TRBV10-3 and TRBJ1-5; 7 bases fit TRBD1. The V gene end was trimmed by 0 bases and the J gene end by 5 bases; junction bases not matched to a gene: 4. Germline CDR1 is ENHRY and CDR2 is SYGVKD. CDR3 length: 15 residues.